Listed below are T cell receptor beta chains from one sample, sequenced in a study of blood T cells in healthy people across ages. TCRdb fed the 5' RACE reads into MiXCR, producing one record per CDR3 protein. This sample has under 2 million distinct CDR3 sequences, with roughly 32% found just once. The sequencing sample was made of blood. The receptors stem from a woman aged 25 to 39 in good health. The CDR3 runs from the conserved cysteine through the conserved F or W. The order of the fields is V gene, D gene, clone size, J gene, CDR3 protein, CDR3 DNA. A D gene is named only where the DNA matches it firmly. Not every row has a clone size; where given, it reads once, few, many or a size class.

TRBV29-1	NA	many	TRBJ1-2	CSVEGTDNYGYTF	TGCAGCGTTGAAGGAACAGATAACTATGGCTACACCTTC
TRBV7-2	NA	few	TRBJ2-7	CASSSPPAHEQYF	TGTGCCAGCAGCTCGCCCCCGGCTCACGAGCAGTACTTC
TRBV3-1	TRBD2	NA	TRBJ2-5	CASSQREGGETQYF	TGTGCCAGCAGCCAGCGGGAGGGAGGTGAGACCCAGTACTTC
TRBV12-3/TRBV12-4	TRBD2	few	TRBJ2-1	CASSFSAGVSYNEQFF	TGTGCCAGCAGTTTTTCGGCGGGAGTCTCTTACAATGAGCAGTTCTTC
TRBV7-9	TRBD2	NA	TRBJ2-2	CAGGEDNTGELFF	TGTGCCGGGGGGGAGGACAACACCGGGGAGCTGTTTTTT
TRBV4-1	NA	many	TRBJ2-7	CASSALGREQYF	TGCGCCAGCAGCGCCTTAGGCCGCGAGCAGTACTTC
TRBV4-1	NA	NA	TRBJ1-2	CASSQDKGGGEGHTF	TGCGCCAGCAGCCAAGATAAGGGGGGAGGCGAGGGCCACACCTTC
TRBV6-5	NA	few	TRBJ2-7	CATGLSGSYEQYF	TGTGCCACCGGACTATCAGGCTCCTACGAGCAGTACTTC
TRBV6-2/TRBV6-3	NA	NA	TRBJ1-1	CATGLTNTEAFF	TGTGCCACAGGGTTGACAAACACTGAAGCTTTCTTT
TRBV7-3	NA	once	TRBJ2-3	CASSLIPGGGTDTQYF	TGTGCCAGCAGCTTAATCCCAGGGGGGGGGACAGATACGCAGTATTTT
TRBV14	NA	few	TRBJ2-7	CASSHPLGQGLNEQYF	TGTGCCAGCAGCCACCCCCTCGGCCAGGGGTTAAACGAGCAGTACTTC
TRBV4-1	NA	NA	TRBJ1-5	CASSQLYRVNQPQHF	TGCGCCAGCAGCCAACTATACAGAGTCAATCAGCCCCAGCATTTT
TRBV6-2/TRBV6-3	TRBD2	few	TRBJ2-7	CASRPIKRGVIGSYEQYF	TGTGCCAGCAGGCCTATAAAGCGGGGGGTTATCGGATCCTACGAGCAGTACTTC
TRBV3-1	TRBD1	NA	TRBJ2-5	CASSQGTGRETQYF	TGTGCCAGTAGCCAAGGGACAGGGCGGGAGACCCAGTACTTC
TRBV4-1	NA	NA	TRBJ2-5	CASSQDASVSF	TGCGCCAGCAGCCAAGATGCTAGTGTAAGCTTC
TRBV20-1	NA	few	TRBJ1-5	CSANSDSNQPQHF	TGCAGTGCTAATTCAGATAGCAATCAGCCCCAGCATTTT
TRBV20-1	TRBD1	NA	TRBJ2-4	CSLLLTGGDRSDNIQYF	TGCAGTTTATTACTGACAGGGGGGGACAGAAGTGACAACATTCAGTACTTC
TRBV15	NA	few	TRBJ2-7	CATGRDWNPYEQYF	TGTGCCACCGGGCGGGACTGGAACCCCTACGAGCAGTACTTC
TRBV5-1	NA	few	TRBJ2-2	CASSLEQMNTGELFF	TGCGCCAGCAGCCTGGAACAGATGAACACCGGGGAGCTGTTTTTT
TRBV24-1	NA	few	TRBJ1-2	CATKSRGMYGYTF	TGTGCCACCAAGTCGAGGGGTATGTATGGCTACACCTTC
TRBV20-1	NA	NA	TRBJ1-5	CSARDVSDSNQPQHF	TGCAGTGCTAGAGATGTGTCAGATAGCAATCAGCCCCAGCATTTT
TRBV6-5	NA	NA	TRBJ2-2	CASSYSLTGKTGELFF	TGTGCCAGCAGTTACTCGCTCACAGGGAAGACAGGGGAGCTGTTTTTT